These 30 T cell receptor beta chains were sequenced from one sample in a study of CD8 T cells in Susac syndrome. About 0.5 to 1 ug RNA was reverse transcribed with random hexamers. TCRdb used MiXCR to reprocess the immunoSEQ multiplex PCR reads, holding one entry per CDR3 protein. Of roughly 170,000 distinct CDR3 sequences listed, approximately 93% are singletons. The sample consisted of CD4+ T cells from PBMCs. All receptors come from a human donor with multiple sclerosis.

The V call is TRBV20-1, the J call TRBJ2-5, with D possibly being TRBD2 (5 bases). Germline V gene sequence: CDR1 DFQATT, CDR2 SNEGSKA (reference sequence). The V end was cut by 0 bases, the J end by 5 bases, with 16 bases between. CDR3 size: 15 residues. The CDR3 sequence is CSARESGMRYETQYF. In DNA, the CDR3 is TGCAGTGCTAGAGAGTCGGGGATGAGGTACGAGACCCAGTACTTC.

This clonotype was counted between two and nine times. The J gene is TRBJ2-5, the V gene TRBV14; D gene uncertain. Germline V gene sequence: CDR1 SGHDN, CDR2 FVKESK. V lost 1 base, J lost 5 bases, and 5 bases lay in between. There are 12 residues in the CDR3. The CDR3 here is CASSQGSETQYF. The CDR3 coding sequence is TGTGCCAGCAGCCAAGGTTCTGAGACCCAGTACTTC.

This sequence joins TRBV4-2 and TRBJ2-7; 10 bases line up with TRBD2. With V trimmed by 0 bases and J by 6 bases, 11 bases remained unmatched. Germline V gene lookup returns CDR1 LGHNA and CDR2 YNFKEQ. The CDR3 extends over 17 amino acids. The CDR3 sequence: CASSQDGASGGEREQYF. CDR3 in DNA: TGTGCCAGCAGCCAAGATGGGGCTAGCGGGGGAGAGCGCGAGCAGTACTTC.

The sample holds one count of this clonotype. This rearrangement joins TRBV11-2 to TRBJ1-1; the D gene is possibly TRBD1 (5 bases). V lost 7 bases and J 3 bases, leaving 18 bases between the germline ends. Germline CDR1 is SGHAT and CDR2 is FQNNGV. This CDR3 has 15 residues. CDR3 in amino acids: CASKPRAGKDTEAFF. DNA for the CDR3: TGTGCCAGCAAACCCAGGGCAGGGAAGGACACTGAAGCTTTCTTT.

In DNA form, the CDR3 reads TGTGCCACCAGTGGGGTGCCCCGCTACAATGAGCAGTTCTTC. This translates into CATSGVPRYNEQFF. The V gene is TRBV24-1, the J gene TRBJ2-1; D call uncertain. Germline CDR1 and CDR2: KGHDR and SFDVKD. Trimming pared 5 bases from V and 3 bases from J, leaving 10 bases between. The CDR3 runs 14 residues.

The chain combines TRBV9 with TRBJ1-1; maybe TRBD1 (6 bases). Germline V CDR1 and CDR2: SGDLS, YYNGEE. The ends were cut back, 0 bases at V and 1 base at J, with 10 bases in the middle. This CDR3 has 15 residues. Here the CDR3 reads CASSVDPGANTEAFF. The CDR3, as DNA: TGTGCCAGCAGCGTAGATCCGGGGGCGAACACTGAAGCTTTCTTT.

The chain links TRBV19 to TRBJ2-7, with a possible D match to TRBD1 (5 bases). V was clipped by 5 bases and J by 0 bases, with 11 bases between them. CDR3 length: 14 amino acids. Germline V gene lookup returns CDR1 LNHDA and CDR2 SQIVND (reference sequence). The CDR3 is CASSAQQDSYEQYF. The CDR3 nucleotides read TGTGCCAGTAGTGCCCAACAGGACTCCTACGAGCAGTACTTC.

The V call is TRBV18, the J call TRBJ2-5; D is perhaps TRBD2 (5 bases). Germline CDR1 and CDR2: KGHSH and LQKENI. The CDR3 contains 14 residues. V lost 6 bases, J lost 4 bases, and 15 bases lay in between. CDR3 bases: TGTGCCAGCTCCCCAGATGCGGGCGCAGAGACCCAGTACTTC. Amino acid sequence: CASSPDAGAETQYF.

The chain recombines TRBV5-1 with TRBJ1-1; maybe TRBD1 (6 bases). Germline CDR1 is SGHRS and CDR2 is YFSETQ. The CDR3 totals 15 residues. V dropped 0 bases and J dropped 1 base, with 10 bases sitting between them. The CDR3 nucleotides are TGCGCCAGCAGCTTGGAGGGGGGTCAGAACACTGAAGCTTTCTTT. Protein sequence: CASSLEGGQNTEAFF.

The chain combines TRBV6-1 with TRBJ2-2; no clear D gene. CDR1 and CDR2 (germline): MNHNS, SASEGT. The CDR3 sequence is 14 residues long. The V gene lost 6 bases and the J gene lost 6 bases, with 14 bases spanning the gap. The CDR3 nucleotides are TGTGCCAGCAGCGCACCGGGCCGGGCCGGGGAGCTGTTTTTT. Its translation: CASSAPGRAGELFF.

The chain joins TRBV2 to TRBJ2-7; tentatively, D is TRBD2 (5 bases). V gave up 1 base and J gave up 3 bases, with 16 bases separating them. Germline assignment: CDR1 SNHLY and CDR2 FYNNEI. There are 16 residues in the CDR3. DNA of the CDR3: TGTGCCAGCAGTGAAGAGGTGATGGTGACTAACTACGAGCAGTACTTC. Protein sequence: CASSEEVMVTNYEQYF.

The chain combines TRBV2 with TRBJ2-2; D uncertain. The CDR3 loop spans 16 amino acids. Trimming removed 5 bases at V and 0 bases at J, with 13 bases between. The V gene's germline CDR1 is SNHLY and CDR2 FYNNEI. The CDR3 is CASSLEANPNTGELFF. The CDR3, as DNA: TGTGCCAGCAGTCTCGAGGCTAATCCGAACACCGGGGAGCTGTTTTTT.

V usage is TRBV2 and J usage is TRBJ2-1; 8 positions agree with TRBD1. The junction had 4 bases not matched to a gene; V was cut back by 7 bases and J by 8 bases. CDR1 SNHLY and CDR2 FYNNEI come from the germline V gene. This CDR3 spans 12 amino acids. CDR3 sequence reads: CASMPGGYEQFF. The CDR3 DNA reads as TGTGCCAGCATGCCAGGGGGCTATGAGCAGTTCTTC. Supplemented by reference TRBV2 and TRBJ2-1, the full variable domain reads EPEVTQTPSHQVTQMGQEVILRCVPISNHLYFYWYRQILGQKVEFLVSFYNNEISEKSEIFDDQFSVERPDGSNFTLKIRSTKLEDSAMYFCASMPGGYEQFFGPGTRLTVL.

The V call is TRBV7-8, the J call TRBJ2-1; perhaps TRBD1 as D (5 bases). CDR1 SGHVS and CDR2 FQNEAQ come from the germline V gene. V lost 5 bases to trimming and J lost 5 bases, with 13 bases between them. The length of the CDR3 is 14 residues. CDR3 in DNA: TGTGCCAGCAGCCCCAGGGAAGGAAACAATGAGCAGTTCTTC. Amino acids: CASSPREGNNEQFF.

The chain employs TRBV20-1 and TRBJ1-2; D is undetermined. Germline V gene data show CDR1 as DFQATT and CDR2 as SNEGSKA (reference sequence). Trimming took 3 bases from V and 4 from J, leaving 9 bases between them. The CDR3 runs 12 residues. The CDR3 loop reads CSASALGYGYTF. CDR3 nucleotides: TGCAGTGCTAGTGCCCTGGGCTATGGCTACACCTTC.

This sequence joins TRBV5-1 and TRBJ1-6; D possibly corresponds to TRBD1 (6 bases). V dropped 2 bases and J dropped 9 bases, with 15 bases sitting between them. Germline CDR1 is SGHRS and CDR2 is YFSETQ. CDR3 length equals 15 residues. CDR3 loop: CASSFQQGLTSPLHF. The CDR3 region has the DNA TGCGCCAGCAGCTTTCAACAGGGACTTACTTCACCCCTCCACTTT.

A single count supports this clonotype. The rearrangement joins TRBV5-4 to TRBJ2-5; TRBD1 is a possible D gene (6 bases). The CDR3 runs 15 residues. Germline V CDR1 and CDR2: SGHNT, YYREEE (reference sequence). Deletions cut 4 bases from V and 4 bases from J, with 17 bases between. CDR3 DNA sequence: TGTGCCAGCAGCCCCGGGACATGGTGGTTAGAGACCCAGTACTTC. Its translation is CASSPGTWWLETQYF.

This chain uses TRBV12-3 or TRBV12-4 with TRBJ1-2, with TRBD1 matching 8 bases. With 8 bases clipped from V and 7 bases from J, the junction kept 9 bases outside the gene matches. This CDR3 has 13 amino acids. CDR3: CASGSQGAFGYTF. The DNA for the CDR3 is TGTGCCAGCGGATCTCAGGGGGCCTTTGGCTACACCTTC.

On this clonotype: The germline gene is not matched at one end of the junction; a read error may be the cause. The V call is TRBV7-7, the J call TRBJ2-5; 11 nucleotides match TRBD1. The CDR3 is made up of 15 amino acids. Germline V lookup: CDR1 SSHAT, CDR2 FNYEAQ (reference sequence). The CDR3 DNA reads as TGTGCTAGCAGTTCCGGGACAGGGGGACAAGAGACCCAGTACTTC. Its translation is CASSSGTGGQETQYF.

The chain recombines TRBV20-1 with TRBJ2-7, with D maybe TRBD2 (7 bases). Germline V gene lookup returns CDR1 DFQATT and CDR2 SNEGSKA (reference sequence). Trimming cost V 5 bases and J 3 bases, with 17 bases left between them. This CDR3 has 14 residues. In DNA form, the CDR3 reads TGCAGTGCTCGGGGAGGGGGGGCCCTCTACGAGCAGTACTTC. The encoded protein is CSARGGGALYEQYF.

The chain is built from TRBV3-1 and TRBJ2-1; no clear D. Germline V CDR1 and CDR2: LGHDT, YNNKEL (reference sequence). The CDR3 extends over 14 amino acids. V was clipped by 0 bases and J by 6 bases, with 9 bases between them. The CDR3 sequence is CASSQELAANEQFF. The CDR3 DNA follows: TGTGCCAGCAGCCAAGAGTTGGCGGCCAATGAGCAGTTCTTC.

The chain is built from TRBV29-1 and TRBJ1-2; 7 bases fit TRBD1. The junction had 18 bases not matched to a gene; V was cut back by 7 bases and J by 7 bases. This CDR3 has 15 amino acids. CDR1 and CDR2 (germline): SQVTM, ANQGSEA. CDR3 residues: CSAREQTTGVRGYTF. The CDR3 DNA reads TGCAGCGCCCGAGAGCAGACTACAGGGGTTCGTGGCTACACCTTC.

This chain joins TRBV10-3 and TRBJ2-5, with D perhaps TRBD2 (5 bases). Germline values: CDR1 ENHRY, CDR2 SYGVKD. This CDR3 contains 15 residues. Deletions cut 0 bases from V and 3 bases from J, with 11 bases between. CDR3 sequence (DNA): TGTGCCATCAGTGAGTCGAGAGGAGGTGAAGAGACCCAGTACTTC. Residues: CAISESRGGEETQYF.

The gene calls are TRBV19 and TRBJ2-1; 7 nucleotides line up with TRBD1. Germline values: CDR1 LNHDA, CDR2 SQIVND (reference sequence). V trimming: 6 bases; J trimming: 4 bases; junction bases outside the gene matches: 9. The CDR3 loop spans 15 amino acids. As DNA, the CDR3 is TGTGCCAGTAGAAAACCGGGACAGAATTACAATGAGCAGTTCTTC. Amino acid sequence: CASRKPGQNYNEQFF.

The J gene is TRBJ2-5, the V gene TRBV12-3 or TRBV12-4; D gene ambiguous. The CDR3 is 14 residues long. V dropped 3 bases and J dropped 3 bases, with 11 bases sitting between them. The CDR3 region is CASSLRSREETQYF. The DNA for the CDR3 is TGTGCCAGCAGTTTGCGGAGTAGGGAAGAGACCCAGTACTTC.

CDR3 in DNA: TGTGCCAGCAGTGAGCGGGGAGCGGGGGTACGAGATACGCAGTATTTT. It yields the protein CASSERGAGVRDTQYF. The rearrangement uses TRBV6-1 and TRBJ2-3; 8 bases are a match to TRBD2. Germline V CDR1 and CDR2: MNHNS, SASEGT. The CDR3 has 16 residues. With V trimmed by 3 bases and J by 5 bases, 10 bases remained unmatched.

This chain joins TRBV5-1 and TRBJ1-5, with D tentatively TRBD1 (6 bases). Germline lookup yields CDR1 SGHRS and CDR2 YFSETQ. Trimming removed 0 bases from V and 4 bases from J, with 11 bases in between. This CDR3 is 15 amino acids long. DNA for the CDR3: TGCGCCAGCAGCTTGGAAGGGGGGAGTAATCAGCCCCAGCATTTT. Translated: CASSLEGGSNQPQHF.

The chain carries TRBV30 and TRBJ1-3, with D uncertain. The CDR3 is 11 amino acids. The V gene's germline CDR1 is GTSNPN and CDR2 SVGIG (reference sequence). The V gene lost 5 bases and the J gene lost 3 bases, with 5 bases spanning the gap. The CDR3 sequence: CAWGVGNTIYF. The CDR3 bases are TGTGCCTGGGGCGTTGGAAACACCATATATTTT.

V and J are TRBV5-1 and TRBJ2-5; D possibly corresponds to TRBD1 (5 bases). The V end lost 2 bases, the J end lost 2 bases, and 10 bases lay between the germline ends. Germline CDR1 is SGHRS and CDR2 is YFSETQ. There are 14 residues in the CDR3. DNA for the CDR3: TGCGCCAGCAGCTTAACAGGAATTCAAGAGACCCAGTACTTC. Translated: CASSLTGIQETQYF.

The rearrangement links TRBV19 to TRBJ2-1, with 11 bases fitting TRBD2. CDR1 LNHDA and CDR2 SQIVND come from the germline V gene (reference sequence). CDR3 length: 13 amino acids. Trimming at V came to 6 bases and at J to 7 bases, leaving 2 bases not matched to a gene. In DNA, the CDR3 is TGTGCCAGTAGACGGACTAGCGGGAATGAGCAGTTCTTC. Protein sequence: CASRRTSGNEQFF.